This TCR beta chain appears in the sequencing data of a study of OX40 agonist ivuxolimab in advanced cancers. Study-wide results and limits: Among the nonresponders, some also had low normalized T-cell clonal expansion.

Germline V CDR1 and CDR2: WSHSY, SAAADI. The CDR3 consists of 17 residues. Sequencing used immunoSEQ multiplex PCR; TCRdb keeps in-frame clones, though not all of them. This repertoire shows around 58,000 clones, around nine tenths found once; its top ten account for around 1.4%. This clone was seen a single time. The antigen is not known. The sample was CD4+ or CD8+ T cells sorted from blood, taken in a trial of the OX40 agonist ivuxolimab. The chain employs TRBV10-2 and TRBJ2-5; D assignment may be TRBD1 or TRBD2 (5 bases each). The DNA end is a closer match to TRBJ2-7, so the J assignment may be wrong. The sequence was collected from an adult with an advanced solid tumor such as melanoma, head and neck, liver or kidney cancer. Here the CDR3 reads CASSVSSRVAGHYEQYF. CDR3 bases: TGCGCCAGCAGTGTATCTTCGCGGGTGGCAGGGCACTACGAGCAGTACTTC.